This is a list of T cell receptor beta chains from one sample in a study of blood T cell repertoires in COVID-19. The table came from immunoSEQ multiplex PCR; TCRdb's copy has only in-frame clones and leaves some out. The table includes roughly 59,000 clones, approximately 80% detected once. Sequences were obtained from peripheral blood. The receptors derive from a human donor in a cohort sampled during active COVID-19. Each CDR3 is given with its conserved first and last residue. Fields, in order: V gene, J gene, CDR3 length, D gene, clone size, CDR3 DNA, CDR3 protein. A D gene is named only where the DNA matches it firmly. Expanded clones get a size class; other rows say once, few or many, or leave the size out.

TRBV28	TRBJ1-2	12	.	.	TGTGCCAGCAGGACAGTGCTCTATGGCTACACCTTC	CASRTVLYGYTF
TRBV18	TRBJ2-1	17	TRBD2	.	TGTGCCAGCTCACCACCCCTAGCGGCACCCTCCTACAATGAGCAGTTCTTC	CASSPPLAAPSYNEQFF
TRBV13	TRBJ2-3	15	TRBD1	.	TGTGCCAGCGCACCCCCCGGGACAGGGCTCCTGAAGCAGTATTTT	CASAPPGTGLLKQYF
TRBV5-4	TRBJ2-7	15	TRBD2	.	TGTGCCAGCAGCTTGCTGGCTAGCGGGAGTGGCCTGCAGTACTTC	CASSLLASGSGLQYF
TRBV7-3	TRBJ2-1	16	.	few	TGTGCCAGCAGCCACGGCCCGGAGTACAAGTACAATGAGCAGTTCTTC	CASSHGPEYKYNEQFF
TRBV24-1	TRBJ2-7	13	.	.	TGTGCCACCAGTGATGACAGGCTGAACGAGCAGTACTTC	CATSDDRLNEQYF
TRBV6-2/TRBV6-3	TRBJ2-3	18	TRBD1	few	TGTGCCAGCAGTTACAAGGACAGGGGGCTTGGATACACAGATACGCAGTATTTT	CASSYKDRGLGYTDTQYF
TRBV18	TRBJ1-6	15	.	.	TGTGCCAGCTCACCACCGAGGGCAATCAATTCACCCCTCCACTTT	CASSPPRAINSPLHF
TRBV2	TRBJ1-3	12	.	.	TGTGCCAGCAGTCGTTCTGGAAACACCATATATTTT	CASSRSGNTIYF
TRBV5-1	TRBJ1-2	15	TRBD1	.	TGCGCCAGCAGCGTTAGGGCCGGGACAGGGGATGGCTACACCTTC	CASSVRAGTGDGYTF
TRBV5-1	TRBJ2-1	16	TRBD2	.	TGCGCCAGCAGCCCTCTTAGCGGGAGGCCATACAATGAGCAGTTCTTC	CASSPLSGRPYNEQFF
TRBV7-2	TRBJ2-7	13	TRBD2	.	TGTGCCAGCAGCGATGGCGGGAGCTACGAGCAGTACTTC	CASSDGGSYEQYF
TRBV27	TRBJ2-7	14	TRBD1	.	TGTGCCAGCAGTCGGACAGGGGGTTCGGGAGAGCAGTACTTC	CASSRTGGSGEQYF
TRBV11-3	TRBJ2-2	12	.	once	TGTGCCAGCAGCACACATCCCGGGGAGCTGTTTTTT	CASSTHPGELFF
TRBV20-1	TRBJ1-2	13	TRBD1	few	TGCAGTGCTACTGAACAGGGGGGCTATGGCTACACCTTC	CSATEQGGYGYTF
TRBV19	TRBJ2-7	15	TRBD2	.	TGTGCCAGTAGTCCGGGACTAGCGGGCTACTACGAGCAGTACTTC	CASSPGLAGYYEQYF
TRBV18	TRBJ2-5	13	.	.	TGTGCCAGCTCACCAAGTGGAGAAGAGACCCAGTACTTC	CASSPSGEETQYF
TRBV2	TRBJ1-2	13	.	.	TGTGCCAGCAGTGAAGCACAGGGCAATGGCTACACCTTC	CASSEAQGNGYTF
TRBV27	TRBJ1-1	13	.	.	TGTGCCAGCAGTGAGAGGGGGAGCACTGAAGCTTTCTTT	CASSERGSTEAFF
TRBV5-1	TRBJ2-7	13	.	.	TGCGCCAGCAGCTTCGGGCAGGGTCGCGAGCAGTACTTC	CASSFGQGREQYF
TRBV18	TRBJ2-3	14	TRBD2	.	TGTGCCAGCTCAACTAGCGGCAGCACAGATACGCAGTATTTT	CASSTSGSTDTQYF
TRBV6-2/TRBV6-3	TRBJ2-7	13	TRBD2	.	TGTGCCAGCAGTTGGACTAGCGGGTACGAGCAGTACTTC	CASSWTSGYEQYF
TRBV28	TRBJ1-5	12	.	few	TGTGCCAGCAGTTCTGGGGCGAAGCCCCAGCATTTT	CASSSGAKPQHF
TRBV7-2	TRBJ2-7	11	.	.	TGTGCCAGCAGCCTTCAGATGAAGCAGTACTTC	CASSLQMKQYF
TRBV20-1	TRBJ2-7	11	TRBD2	.	TGCAGTGTTCGGGAGGAAAGCGAGCAGTACTTC	CSVREESEQYF
TRBV30	TRBJ1-2	15	.	.	TGTGCCTGGACCCGTCTGAGGACAGAGAACTATGGCTACACCTTC	CAWTRLRTENYGYTF
TRBV11-2	TRBJ2-7	15	.	.	TGTGCCAGCAGCTTAGGGGGCGGAGGGTCGGGAGAGCAGTACTTC	CASSLGGGGSGEQYF
TRBV29-1	TRBJ2-5	13	TRBD2	.	TGCAGCGTGGTCGGGGGGGGCCAAGAGACCCAGTACTTC	CSVVGGGQETQYF
TRBV18	TRBJ2-1	13	TRBD2	.	TGTGCCAGCTCGCTCCTAGCGGGATTTGAGCAGTTCTTC	CASSLLAGFEQFF
TRBV11-2	TRBJ2-5	15	TRBD1	few	TGTGCCAGCAGCTTAGGCAGGGGGACCCAAGAGACCCAGTACTTC	CASSLGRGTQETQYF
TRBV29-1	TRBJ1-5	13	.	.	TGCAGCGTTGTAGAGGCCGCCTCAGGACCCCAGCATTTT	CSVVEAASGPQHF
TRBV5-1	TRBJ2-3	14	.	.	TGCGCCAGCAGCTTGGACAGGGAAGGGGATACGCAGTATTTT	CASSLDREGDTQYF